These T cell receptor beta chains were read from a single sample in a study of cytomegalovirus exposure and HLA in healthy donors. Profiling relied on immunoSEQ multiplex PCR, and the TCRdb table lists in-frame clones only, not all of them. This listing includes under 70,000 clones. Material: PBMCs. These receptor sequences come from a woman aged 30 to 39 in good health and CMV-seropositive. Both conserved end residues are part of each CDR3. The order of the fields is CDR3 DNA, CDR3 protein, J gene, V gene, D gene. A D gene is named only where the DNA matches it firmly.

TGTGCCAGCAGGGGGGGTTGGGCAGGGGGGCCAAAAAATGAAAAACTGTTTTTT,CASRGGWAGGPKNEKLFF,TRBJ1-4,TRBV7-6,TRBD1
TGTGCCAGTAGTACCAGGCCTCCTGGAAACACCATATATTTT,CASSTRPPGNTIYF,TRBJ1-3,TRBV19,.
TGCGCCAGCAGCTCTCCGGGACAGGGGAGTACCGGGGAGCTGTTTTTT,CASSSPGQGSTGELFF,TRBJ2-2,TRBV5-1,TRBD1
TGTGCCAGCAGGAAACAGGGAAGCAATCAGCCCCAGCATTTT,CASRKQGSNQPQHF,TRBJ1-5,TRBV27,.
TGTGCCAGTAGTATAGGATACGGCGGGAGGCAGTTCTTC,CASSIGYGGRQFF,TRBJ2-1,TRBV19,TRBD2
TGCGCCAGCAGCTTGGGTACGGACACTGAAGCTTTCTTT,CASSLGTDTEAFF,TRBJ1-1,TRBV5-1,.
TGTGCCAGTAGTGCCTCGACAGCTTACGAGCAGTACTTC,CASSASTAYEQYF,TRBJ2-7,TRBV19,.
TGTGCCAGCAGCTTGATTCGGGAACAACTGTTTTTT,CASSLIREQLFF,TRBJ1-4,TRBV7-9,.
TGTGCCAGCAGTGAAGCGGGACTTCCCTCCTACGAGCAGTACTTC,CASSEAGLPSYEQYF,TRBJ2-7,TRBV6-1,.
TGTGCCAGCTCACCACCACCAAGGACAGCCAACTATGGCTACACCTTC,CASSPPPRTANYGYTF,TRBJ1-2,TRBV18,.
TGCGCCAGCAGCCAAGAACAGGGTCGCGGGGAGCTGTTTTTT,CASSQEQGRGELFF,TRBJ2-2,TRBV4-1,.
TGTGCCAGCAGCCCGACTCGAAGCCCTTTGAACGAGCAGTACTTC,CASSPTRSPLNEQYF,TRBJ2-7,TRBV11-2,.
TGTGCCAGCAGGGTGGGACAGGGATACGAGCAGTACTTC,CASRVGQGYEQYF,TRBJ2-7,TRBV2,TRBD1
TGTGCCAGCTCACGTGGTACTAGCGGGAGCGGAGATACGCAGTATTTT,CASSRGTSGSGDTQYF,TRBJ2-3,TRBV18,TRBD2
TGTGCCAGCAGCTTAGACAGGGGAGGCAATTCACCCCTCCACTTT,CASSLDRGGNSPLHF,TRBJ1-6,TRBV7-9,TRBD1
TGTGCCAGCAGCTTACGAGGGGGTATAGATAAGCAGTATTTT,CASSLRGGIDKQYF,TRBJ2-3,TRBV7-8,.
TGTGCCAGCACGGGACAGCTAATGAACACTGAAGCTTTCTTT,CASTGQLMNTEAFF,TRBJ1-1,TRBV2,TRBD1
TGTGCCACCAGCAGAACCCGCAGAACGGGGTATAATTCACCCCTCCACTTT,CATSRTRRTGYNSPLHF,TRBJ1-6,TRBV15,.
TGTGCCAGCAGCCCGGGACAGGGGGAAGGCTACACCTTC,CASSPGQGEGYTF,TRBJ1-2,TRBV11-3,TRBD1
TGTGCCAGCAGTTACTCGACTGGCTACGAGCAGTACTTC,CASSYSTGYEQYF,TRBJ2-7,TRBV6-6,.
TGTGCCAGCAGCGTCATCTCGAGCTCCTACGAGCAGTACTTC,CASSVISSSYEQYF,TRBJ2-7,TRBV7-2,.
TGCGCCAGCAGCTTGGAGGGGACAGGGAGCGGCTACACCTTC,CASSLEGTGSGYTF,TRBJ1-2,TRBV5-1,TRBD1
TGTGCCAGCAGCTTGGGCCGCACGGTCACCGGGGAGCTGTTTTTT,CASSLGRTVTGELFF,TRBJ2-2,TRBV11-2,.
TGTGCCAGTAGTGCATCCGGGACAGGGGCGGCTGGCTACACCTTC,CASSASGTGAAGYTF,TRBJ1-2,TRBV19,TRBD1
TGTGCCAGCAGCGGAGGTGTAGGGGCGGGGGCCTACGACAATGAGCAGTTCTTC,CASSGGVGAGAYDNEQFF,TRBJ2-1,TRBV9,.
TGTGCCTGGAGTGTAGAGGGGTGGGGGCTCGAGCAGTACTTC,CAWSVEGWGLEQYF,TRBJ2-7,TRBV30,.